Given below is one T cell receptor beta chain in context. Its specificity is not known. Libraries were prepared by immunoSEQ multiplex PCR; TCRdb keeps only in-frame clonotypes and omits some of them. The sample gives 120,000 or so clones, roughly 84% of which show up once; roughly 1.1% is in the top ten. This specimen comes from a study of T cell responses to AZD1222 COVID-19 vaccine. Study outcomes and limitations: Sampling that yielded the repertoires occurred only after the peak T cell response. In a largely white British group with more females than males, clonal diversity was possibly underestimated. Mapped onto spike, vaccine-associated CD4 TCRs spanned it and were dominant at 160-218 and 743-854. Baseline seropositivity characterized only six AZD1222 recipients.

Trimming took 3 bases from V and 0 from J; bases not matched to a gene: 7. Germline-derived CDR1 and CDR2 are MNHEY and SMNVEV (reference sequence). This CDR3 region has 17 residues. The V call is TRBV27, the J call TRBJ2-2; 7 bases line up with TRBD2. This specimen was peripheral blood, taken on day 0 of AZD1222 vaccination. The sequence derives from an adult in good health. The CDR3 reads CASSFGPRGANTGELFF. CDR3 sequence (DNA): TGTGCCAGCAGTTTTGGCCCCCGGGGGGCGAACACCGGGGAGCTGTTTTTT.